This is a list of T cell receptor beta chains from one sample in a study of blood T cells in healthy people across ages. Via MiXCR, TCRdb re-called the 5' RACE reads, giving one row per CDR3 protein. Among about 1,800,000 distinct CDR3 sequences listed, about 30% were seen once. What was sequenced was blood. Receptor source: a woman aged 25 to 39 in good health. CDR3s include the opening cysteine and the closing phenylalanine or tryptophan. Fields, in order: J gene, clone size, V gene, D gene, CDR3 DNA, CDR3 protein. The D gene is left open where the match is weak. Where a row states a size, it is once, few, many or the class of an expanded clone; other rows omit it.

TRBJ1-6 | many | TRBV12-3/TRBV12-4 | TRBD1 | TGTGCCAGCAGTCCACCGACAGGGGCGCTTACACCCCTCCACTTT | CASSPPTGALTPLHF
TRBJ2-5 | few | TRBV5-1 | TRBD2 | TGCGCCAGCAGGCAGACTAGCGGGGGGGCTCTGGAGACCCAGTACTTC | CASRQTSGGALETQYF
TRBJ2-3 | . | TRBV27 | . | TGTGCCAGCAGTTTAGTGTCAGGTCAATCAGATACGCAGTATTTT | CASSLVSGQSDTQYF
TRBJ2-7 | . | TRBV20-1 | TRBD2 | TGCAGTGCCTTAGCGGGGGGGCCGATATACGAGCAGTACTTC | CSALAGGPIYEQYF
TRBJ1-1 | . | TRBV6-5 | . | TGTGCCAGCGGGACGGTAAACACTGAAGCTTTCTTT | CASGTVNTEAFF
TRBJ1-5 | . | TRBV7-6 | TRBD1 | TGTGCCAGCAGCTCCGGGACAGGGCGAGGTCAGCCCCAGCATTTT | CASSSGTGRGQPQHF
TRBJ1-1 | . | TRBV28 | . | TGTGCCAGCAGCCCTGGACCCTACCGGCAAGCTTTCTTT | CASSPGPYRQAFF
TRBJ1-1 | few | TRBV9 | TRBD1 | TGTGCCAGCATGGGACAGTCGAACACTGAAGCTTTCTTT | CASMGQSNTEAFF
TRBJ1-5 | . | TRBV6-4 | . | TGTGCCAGCCCGGGGGACACCCAGAGCTCGCCCCTGCATTTT | CASPGDTQSSPLHF
TRBJ2-7 | . | TRBV20-1 | TRBD1 | TGCAGTGCTGATACAGGGGAATCCTACGAGCAGTACTTC | CSADTGESYEQYF
TRBJ2-5 | many | TRBV14 | TRBD2 | TGTGCCAGCAGCCAAGGGCGGCTAGCGGGAGTTGAGACCCAGTACTTC | CASSQGRLAGVETQYF
TRBJ2-5 | few | TRBV6-1 | . | TGTGCCAGCAGTGGAGCTAACAGAGTTTGGGAGACCCAGTACTTC | CASSGANRVWETQYF
TRBJ2-2 | . | TRBV14 | . | TGTGCCAGCAGCGAATTCAATAGTTACACCGGGGAGCTGTTTTTT | CASSEFNSYTGELFF
TRBJ2-2 | . | TRBV29-1 | . | TGCAGCGCCGAGACGGGGTACCCCGGGGAGCTGTTTTTT | CSAETGYPGELFF
TRBJ1-2 | . | TRBV11-1 | . | . | CASSPGLEGAFFGQGAYGYTF
TRBJ2-1 | . | TRBV5-1 | TRBD2 | TGCGCCAGCAGCTTGGAACTAGCGGGGAATGATGAGCAGTTCTTC | CASSLELAGNDEQFF
TRBJ2-4 | . | TRBV20-1 | . | TGCAGTGCTAGAGATATTTTTTCCTCGGCCAAGGACATTCAGTACTTC | CSARDIFSSAKDIQYF
TRBJ1-1 | . | TRBV20-1 | . | TGCAGTGCTACCACAGACATGAACACTGAAGCTTTCTTT | CSATTDMNTEAFF
TRBJ1-6 | . | TRBV28 | . | TGTGCCAGCAGTCGCCCCACCGTCTCCTATAATTCACCCCTCCACTTT | CASSRPTVSYNSPLHF
TRBJ1-5 | . | TRBV2 | TRBD1 | TGTGCCAGCAGCGCGACAGGGATGGCCTCCTATCAGCCCCAGCATTTT | CASSATGMASYQPQHF
TRBJ1-5 | . | TRBV20-1 | . | TGCAGTGCTAGAGGTGGGGTCAATCAGCCCCAGCATTTT | CSARGGVNQPQHF
TRBJ2-5 | . | TRBV2 | TRBD1 | TGTGCCAGCAGCGCTAGCAGGGGGACGGCGACCCAGTACTTC | CASSASRGTATQYF
TRBJ2-1 | . | TRBV20-1 | . | TGCAGTGCTAGAGTGGGAGGGGGGGGTAATGAGCAGTTCTTC | CSARVGGGGNEQFF
TRBJ1-5 | . | TRBV6-1 | . | TGTGCCAGCAGAGGCACAGGGTTCGTACCCCAGCATTTT | CASRGTGFVPQHF
TRBJ2-7 | few | TRBV5-1 | . | TGCGCCAGCAGCCTCGAGGAGCGGGACGAGCAGTACTTC | CASSLEERDEQYF
TRBJ2-5 | . | TRBV24-1 | . | TGTGCCACCAGTGATTTCGGGTCGGAAGGAAATGATGAGCAGTACTTC | CATSDFGSEGNDEQYF
TRBJ1-1 | . | TRBV9 | TRBD1 | TGTGCCAGCAGCGTAGACCAGGACAGGCCTGAAGCTTTCTTT | CASSVDQDRPEAFF
TRBJ2-1 | . | TRBV29-1 | . | TGCAGCGTTGAGATTGCAGGGGCATCCTACGAGCAGTTCTTC | CSVEIAGASYEQFF
TRBJ2-1 | . | TRBV7-2 | . | TGTGCCAGCAGCCGAGCGGTTGAGCAGTTCTTC | CASSRAVEQFF
TRBJ2-7 | many | TRBV20-1 | TRBD2 | TGCAGTGCTAGTCCCACGACTAGCGGGATAAGCGAGCAGTACTTC | CSASPTTSGISEQYF
TRBJ2-5 | many | TRBV5-4 | TRBD2 | TGTGCCAGCAGCTTGGTATCCGGGGGGGCACAGACCCAGTACTTC | CASSLVSGGAQTQYF
TRBJ2-1 | . | TRBV9 | . | TGTGCCAGCAGCGTAGGAGGGGGAGGGGTCGCAGACAATGAGCAGTTCTTC | CASSVGGGGVADNEQFF
TRBJ1-2 | . | TRBV5-1 | . | TGCGCCAGCACCCTGGACGATCCGACTGGCTACACCTTC | CASTLDDPTGYTF
TRBJ1-2 | . | TRBV18 | TRBD1 | TGTGCCAGCTCACCCCTGGACAGGACGATTTCTGGCTATGGCTACACCTTC | CASSPLDRTISGYGYTF
TRBJ2-3 | . | TRBV27 | . | TGTGCCAGCACTTGGGGTTCGGCTGATACGCAGTATTTT | CASTWGSADTQYF
TRBJ2-3 | . | TRBV20-1 | TRBD2 | TGCAGTGCCCCCAGCGGGAGAGGGCAGTATTTT | CSAPSGRGQYF
TRBJ1-2 | few | TRBV7-9 | . | TGTGCCAGCCGGAGTAGCGCAAACTATGGCTACACCTTC | CASRSSANYGYTF
TRBJ2-7 | . | TRBV7-2 | . | TGTGCCAGCAGCCAGCCGTTCGGCCCCGGGACGGCCCGACTATACGAGCAGTACTTC | CASSQPFGPGTARLYEQYF
TRBJ1-1 | few | TRBV12-5 | . | TGTGCTAGTGGCCCGGGACATTTGGGAGTGAACACTGAAGCTTTCTTT | CASGPGHLGVNTEAFF
TRBJ1-2 | few | TRBV3-1 | TRBD1 | TGTGCCAGCAGCCAAGATCGAGGGGGCGGCTATGGCTACACCTTC | CASSQDRGGGYGYTF
TRBJ2-5 | . | TRBV20-1 | TRBD1 | TGCAGTGGGCGACAGGGGCACCTTCCGACCCAGTACTTC | CSGRQGHLPTQYF
TRBJ2-7 | . | TRBV3-1 | . | TGTGCCAGCAGCCGAGGGTCAGTTGCGTACGAGCAGTACTTC | CASSRGSVAYEQYF
TRBJ1-2 | many | TRBV6-2/TRBV6-3 | . | TGTGCCAGCAGTCACCGACAGAGCAACTATGGCTACACCTTC | CASSHRQSNYGYTF
TRBJ1-2 | few | TRBV11-2 | . | TGTGCCAGCAGCCCACGAGGGCCCACCTATGGCTACACCTTC | CASSPRGPTYGYTF
TRBJ2-3 | many | TRBV10-3 | TRBD1 | TGTGCCATCAGGGGACAGGGAGGGACAGATACGCAGTATTTT | CAIRGQGGTDTQYF
TRBJ2-4 | . | TRBV7-2 | . | TGTGCCAGCAGCTTAGCTTCACCGTCCGGAAACATTCAGTACTTC | CASSLASPSGNIQYF
TRBJ2-7 | many | TRBV12-3/TRBV12-4 | TRBD2 | TGTGCCAGCATCAGTCGTGGGTCTAGCGGGACACGGAGAAACGAGCAGTACTTC | CASISRGSSGTRRNEQYF
TRBJ1-2 | . | TRBV20-1 | . | TGCAGTGCTAGGGACTCAGGGGCCGCCGCTAACTATGGCTACACCTTC | CSARDSGAAANYGYTF
TRBJ2-1 | . | TRBV5-1 | TRBD2 | TGCGCCAGCAGTTCCGGGACTAGCGGGACCATTAGCTCCTACAATGAGCAGTTCTTC | CASSSGTSGTISSYNEQFF
TRBJ2-1 | . | TRBV5-5 | . | TGTGCCAGCAGCGGGGCAGGGACCTACAATGAGCAGTTCTTC | CASSGAGTYNEQFF
TRBJ1-4 | . | TRBV20-1 | . | TGCAGTGCACCGTCGGCATTAATGAAAAAACTGTTTTTT | CSAPSALMKKLFF
TRBJ2-6 | . | TRBV6-2/TRBV6-3 | . | TGTGCCAGCAGTTCCCCCGACATGGCTGGGGCCAACGTCCTGACTTTC | CASSSPDMAGANVLTF
TRBJ2-7 | . | TRBV7-8 | . | TGTGCCAGCAGCCTAATGGAATCTGACGAGCAGTACTTC | CASSLMESDEQYF